This T cell receptor (beta chain) was captured by sequencing in a study of cytomegalovirus exposure and HLA in healthy donors. About the study: Of 300 to 500 genotyped donors, 65% to 85% clustered with self-reported Caucasian donors. Whole-study findings and limits: Researchers reported that a few CMV-associated chains were confirmed in vitro as CMV antigen-specific.

The CDR3 is 17 residues long. Trimming shortened V by 0 bases and J by 0 bases, and 14 bases separated the two germline ends. Germline values: CDR1 LGHNA, CDR2 YNFKEQ. Amplification used 60 Vbeta primers and 13 Jbeta primers. Measured with immunoSEQ multiplex PCR; TCRdb has only the in-frame clones, and not every one. The table shows over 150,000 clones, with approximately 81% occurring only once. Regarding this clone: The antigen remains undetermined.

The source of this sequence is a boy aged 2 to 9 in good health and CMV-seronegative. Specimen: PBMCs. The chain employs TRBV4-2 and TRBJ2-5; D remains ambiguous. CDR3 DNA sequence: TGTGCCAGCAGCCAAGATCTTGGAGAAGGTTACCAAGAGACCCAGTACTTC. This codes for CASSQDLGEGYQETQYF.